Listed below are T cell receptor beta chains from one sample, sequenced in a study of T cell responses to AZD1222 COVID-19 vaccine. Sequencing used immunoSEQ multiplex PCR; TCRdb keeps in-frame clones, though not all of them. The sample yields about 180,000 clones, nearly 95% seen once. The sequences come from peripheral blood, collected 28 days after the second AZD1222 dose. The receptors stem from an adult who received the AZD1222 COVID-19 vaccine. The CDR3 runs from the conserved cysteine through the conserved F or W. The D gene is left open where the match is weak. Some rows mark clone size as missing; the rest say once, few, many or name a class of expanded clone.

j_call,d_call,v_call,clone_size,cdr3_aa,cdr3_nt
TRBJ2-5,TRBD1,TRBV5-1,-,CASSLGGQGPQETQYF,TGCGCCAGCAGCTTGGGGGGACAGGGCCCACAAGAGACCCAGTACTTC
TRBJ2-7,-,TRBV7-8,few,CASSSQVLYEQYF,TGTGCCAGCAGCTCGCAAGTACTCTACGAGCAGTACTTC
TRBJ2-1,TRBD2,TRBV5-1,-,CASSFGLAGAYNEQFF,TGCGCCAGCAGCTTCGGACTAGCGGGGGCATACAATGAGCAGTTCTTC
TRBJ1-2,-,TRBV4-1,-,CASSQDNGVRLGTGDYGYTF,TGCGCCAGCAGCCAAGATAATGGAGTCCGGTTGGGCACGGGAGACTATGGCTACACCTTC
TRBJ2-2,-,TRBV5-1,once,CASSLSGQNTGELFF,TGCGCCAGCAGCTTGTCTGGACAAAACACCGGGGAGCTGTTTTTT
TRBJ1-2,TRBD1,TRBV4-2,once,CASSQGTGVNGYTF,TGTGCCAGCAGCCAAGGAACAGGGGTGAATGGCTACACCTTC
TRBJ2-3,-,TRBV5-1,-,CASSLGPTEDTQYF,TGCGCCAGCAGCTTGGGACCCACGGAGGATACGCAGTATTTT
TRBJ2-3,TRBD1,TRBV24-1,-,CATSDSQGVDTQYF,TGTGCCACCAGTGATTCGCAGGGGGTGGATACGCAGTATTTT
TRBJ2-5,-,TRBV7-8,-,CASSLGLQRQETQYF,TGTGCCAGCAGCTTAGGACTACAGCGCCAAGAGACCCAGTACTTC
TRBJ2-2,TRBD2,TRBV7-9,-,CASSDGLAGGPNGELFF,TGTGCCAGCAGCGATGGACTAGCGGGAGGGCCGAACGGGGAGCTGTTTTTT
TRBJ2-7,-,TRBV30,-,CAWTKGRDRTYEQYF,TGTGCCTGGACTAAAGGGCGGGACAGAACCTACGAGCAGTACTTC
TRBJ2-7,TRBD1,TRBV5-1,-,CASSLRPTGTGDEQYF,TGCGCCAGCAGCTTACGCCCGACCGGGACAGGGGACGAGCAGTACTTC
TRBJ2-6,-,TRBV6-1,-,CASSVPPIRTTGANVLTF,TGTGCCAGCAGTGTACCGCCGATAAGAACCACTGGGGCCAACGTCCTGACTTTC
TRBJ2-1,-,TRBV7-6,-,CASSLGNTYNEQFF,TGTGCCAGCAGCTTAGGCAACACCTACAATGAGCAGTTCTTC
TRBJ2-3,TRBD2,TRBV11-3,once,CASSSHLLAGGTDTQYF,TGTGCCAGCAGCTCCCACCTACTAGCGGGGGGCACAGATACGCAGTATTTT
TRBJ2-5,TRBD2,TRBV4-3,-,CASSQQIAGGEETQYF,TGCGCCAGCAGCCAGCAAATAGCGGGGGGCGAGGAGACCCAGTACTTC
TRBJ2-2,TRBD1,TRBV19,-,CASTPGRGQLGRELFF,TGTGCCAGTACCCCGGGCAGGGGGCAATTAGGAAGGGAGCTGTTTTTT
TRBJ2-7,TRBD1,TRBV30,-,CAWSEGDSRVYEQYF,TGTGCCTGGAGTGAGGGGGACAGCCGGGTGTACGAGCAGTACTTC
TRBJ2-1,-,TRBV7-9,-,CASSLAAGNEQFF,TGTGCCAGCAGCTTAGCCGCCGGCAATGAGCAGTTCTTC
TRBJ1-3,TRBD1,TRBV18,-,CASSLAGTAPGNTIYF,TGTGCCAGCTCACTCGCCGGGACAGCACCTGGAAACACCATATATTTT
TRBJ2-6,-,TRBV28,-,CASSPGVGGANVLTF,TGTGCCAGCAGCCCAGGGGTGGGTGGGGCCAACGTCCTGACTTTC
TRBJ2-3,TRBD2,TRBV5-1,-,CASTPSGGYTDTQYF,TGCGCCAGCACCCCTAGCGGGGGCTACACAGATACGCAGTATTTT
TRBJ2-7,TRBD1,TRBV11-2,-,CASSPDRGPSYEQYF,TGTGCCAGCAGCCCGGACAGGGGGCCATCCTACGAGCAGTACTTC
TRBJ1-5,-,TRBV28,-,CASSSDLWSNQPQHF,TGTGCCAGCAGTTCAGACCTGTGGAGCAATCAGCCCCAGCATTTT
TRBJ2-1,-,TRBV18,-,CASSPPGGTPSYNEQFF,TGTGCCAGCTCACCACCGGGCGGGACTCCCTCTTACAATGAGCAGTTCTTC
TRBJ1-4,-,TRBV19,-,CASSIPGTNEKLFF,TGTGCCAGTAGTATCCCCGGAACTAATGAAAAACTGTTTTTT
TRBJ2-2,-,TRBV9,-,CASSVESGSNTGELFF,TGTGCCAGCAGCGTAGAGTCGGGAAGCAACACCGGGGAGCTGTTTTTT
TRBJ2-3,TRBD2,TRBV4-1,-,CASSFGTGSGGWRTDTQYF,TGCGCCAGCAGCTTCGGCACGGGTAGCGGGGGGTGGCGCACAGATACGCAGTATTTT
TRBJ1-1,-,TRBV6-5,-,CASTAGPTEAFF,TGTGCCAGCACCGCAGGACCCACTGAAGCTTTCTTT
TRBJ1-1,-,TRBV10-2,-,CASSELSGVKAEAFF,TGCGCCAGCAGTGAGTTGTCGGGGGTTAAGGCTGAAGCTTTCTTT
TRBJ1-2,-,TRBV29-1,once,CSVGLSNYGYTF,TGCAGCGTTGGTCTTTCAAACTATGGCTACACCTTC
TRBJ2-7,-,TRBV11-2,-,CASSLDRIVTNEQYF,TGTGCCAGCAGCTTAGATCGCATTGTAACTAACGAGCAGTACTTC
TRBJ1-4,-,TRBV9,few,CASSVGVGAESEKLFF,TGTGCCAGCAGCGTAGGAGTCGGGGCAGAATCTGAAAAACTGTTTTTT
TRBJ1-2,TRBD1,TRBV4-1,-,CASSLTWDRGAGYTF,TGCGCCAGCAGCCTCACCTGGGACAGGGGCGCTGGCTACACCTTC
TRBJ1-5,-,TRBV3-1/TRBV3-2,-,CASSQAGDQPQHF,TGTGCCAGCAGCCAAGCGGGGGATCAGCCCCAGCATTTT
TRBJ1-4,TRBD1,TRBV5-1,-,CASSQQGAGGEKLFF,TGCGCCAGCAGCCAACAGGGGGCTGGAGGTGAAAAACTGTTTTTT
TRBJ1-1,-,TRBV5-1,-,CASSLAPDLNTEAFF,TGCGCCAGCAGCTTGGCTCCGGACCTGAACACTGAAGCTTTCTTT
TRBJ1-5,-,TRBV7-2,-,CASSLNVYSNQPQHF,TGTGCCAGCAGCTTAAATGTCTATAGCAATCAGCCCCAGCATTTT
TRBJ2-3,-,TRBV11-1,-,CASSYVGWSTDTQYF,TGTGCCAGCAGCTACGTCGGGTGGAGCACAGATACGCAGTATTTT
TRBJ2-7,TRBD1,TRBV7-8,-,CASSLNRDRVWEQYF,TGTGCCAGCAGCTTAAACCGTGACAGGGTTTGGGAGCAGTACTTC
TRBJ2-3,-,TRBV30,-,CAWSDPGRVSDTQYF,TGTGCCTGGAGTGATCCAGGTAGGGTATCCGATACGCAGTATTTT
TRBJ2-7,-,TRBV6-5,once,CASEGPYYEQYF,TGTGCCAGCGAGGGGCCCTACTACGAGCAGTACTTC
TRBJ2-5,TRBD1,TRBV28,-,CASSFWRTGEETQYF,TGTGCCAGCAGTTTCTGGAGGACAGGAGAAGAGACCCAGTACTTC
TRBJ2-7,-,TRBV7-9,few,CASSPPGQPSYEQYF,TGTGCCAGCAGCCCGCCAGGACAGCCGTCCTACGAGCAGTACTTC
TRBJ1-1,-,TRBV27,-,CASSSQDSYTEAFF,TGTGCCAGCAGTTCACAGGATTCGTACACTGAAGCTTTCTTT
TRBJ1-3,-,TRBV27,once,CASSSPRSAGNTIYF,TGTGCCAGCAGTTCCCCCCGGTCAGCAGGAAACACCATATATTTT
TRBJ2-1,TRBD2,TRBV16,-,CASSPLAGSYNEQFF,TGTGCCAGCAGCCCGCTAGCGGGGAGCTACAATGAGCAGTTCTTC
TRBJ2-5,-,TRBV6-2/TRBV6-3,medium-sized,CASSYSIGTAYQETQYF,TGTGCCAGCAGTTACTCGATCGGGACGGCGTACCAAGAGACCCAGTACTTC
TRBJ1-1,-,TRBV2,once,CASSDLGGMNTEAFF,TGTGCCAGCAGTGATCTCGGGGGAATGAACACTGAAGCTTTCTTT
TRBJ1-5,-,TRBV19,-,CASSTISGTQPQHF,TGTGCCAGTAGTACAATTTCCGGGACGCAGCCCCAGCATTTT
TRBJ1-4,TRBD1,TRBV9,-,CASSVFPQGDNEKLFF,TGTGCCAGCAGCGTTTTCCCCCAGGGGGATAATGAAAAACTGTTTTTT
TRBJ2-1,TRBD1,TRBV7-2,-,CASSFVTGGRDEQFF,TGTGCCAGCAGCTTCGTGACAGGGGGACGGGATGAGCAGTTCTTC
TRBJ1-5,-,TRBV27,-,CASSSDTHSNQPQHF,TGTGCCAGCAGTTCCGACACACATAGCAATCAGCCCCAGCATTTT
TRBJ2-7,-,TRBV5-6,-,CASSLIQPRTTYEQYF,TGTGCCAGCAGCTTGATTCAGCCGAGGACCACCTACGAGCAGTACTTC
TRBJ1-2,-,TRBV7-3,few,CASSPDRNYGYTF,TGTGCCAGCAGCCCGGACAGAAACTATGGCTACACCTTC
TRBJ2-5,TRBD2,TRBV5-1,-,CASSYGLAGGGETQYF,TGCGCCAGCAGCTATGGACTAGCGGGAGGTGGGGAGACCCAGTACTTC
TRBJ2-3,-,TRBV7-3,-,CASSPRAGATDTQYF,TGTGCCAGCAGCCCCCGCGCAGGGGCCACAGATACGCAGTATTTT
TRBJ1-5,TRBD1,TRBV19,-,CASSIDRDRGLIQPQHF,TGTGCCAGTAGTATAGATAGGGACAGGGGGCTTATTCAGCCCCAGCATTTT
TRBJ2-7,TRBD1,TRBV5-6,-,CASSLERVGGFPREQYF,TGTGCCAGCAGCTTGGAACGGGTAGGGGGCTTCCCTAGGGAGCAGTACTTC